This T cell receptor beta chain was sequenced for a study of T cell repertoires and HLA-DP antigens. CDR3 length: 15 amino acids. Trimming cost V 5 bases and J 4 bases; bases outside gene matches: 7. The germline gives CDR1 SGHVS, CDR2 FNYEAQ. Points on this clone: Its antigen is not known.

The PCR primers covered 54 TRBV and 13 TRBJ segments. Repertoires were generated with immunoSEQ multiplex PCR, while TCRdb's copy carries only in-frame clones and drops some. This table has tens of thousands of clones, around four fifths appearing once. The J gene is TRBJ2-1, the V gene TRBV7-6; 8 bases align to TRBD2. The origin of this receptor is a man aged 55 to 70 in good health and CMV-seronegative. The source material was CD4+ T cells from PBMCs. The chain's CDR3 is CASSPASGYYNEQFF. The DNA for the CDR3 is TGTGCCAGCAGCCCCGCTAGCGGGTATTACAATGAGCAGTTCTTC.